Listed here are 14 T cell receptor beta chains from one sample, sequenced in a study of human T cells and chemical hapten exposure. Time point indicated: pre-sensitization, week 0. Indicated treatment: therapeutic diphenylcyclopropenone sensitization with weekly scalp DPC. Whole blood, unfractionated, served as the material for total RNA extraction. TCRdb reprocessed the RACE reads via MiXCR and lists one record per CDR3 protein. The data show tens of thousands of distinct CDR3 sequences, roughly a tenth seen once. Here the sequenced sample was whole blood, taken in connection with sensitization to the hapten diphenylcyclopropenone (DPC). The receptors shown here come from a woman younger than 45 with alopecia areata. Some clones in this sample may be carry-over from other donors' samples.

The chain uses TRBV7-2 and TRBJ2-5; tentative D call: TRBD2 (5 bases). V was shortened by 5 bases and J by 1 base, with 8 bases between the two germline ends. This CDR3 is 13 amino acids long. The germline V gene has CDR1 SGHTA and CDR2 FQGNSA. The CDR3 sequence is CASSPEGQETQYF. The CDR3 region has the DNA TGTGCCAGCAGCCCAGAGGGCCAAGAGACCCAGTACTTC.

This clonotype has a handful of counts. The genes are TRBV12-3 or TRBV12-4 and TRBJ1-1; tentative D call: TRBD1 (5 bases). CDR3 length: 12 amino acids. The V and J ends lost 3 bases and 10 bases respectively, with 12 bases between them. CDR3 loop: CASSFWGSGAFF. CDR3 coding DNA: TGTGCCAGCAGTTTTTGGGGGAGTGGAGCTTTCTTT.

This sequence joins TRBV5-6 and TRBJ2-1; D possibly corresponds to TRBD2 (6 bases). The V gene lost 1 base and the J gene lost 4 bases, with 18 bases spanning the gap. This CDR3 spans 17 amino acids. Germline V CDR1 and CDR2: SGHDT, YYEEEE. Here the CDR3 reads CASSLSGGIGLYNEQFF. The CDR3 nucleotides read TGTGCCAGCAGCTTGAGTGGGGGGATAGGTTTGTACAATGAGCAGTTCTTC.

This clonotype was counted a few times. The gene calls are TRBV20-1 and TRBJ1-5; the match to TRBD1 covers 7 bases. The V gene's germline CDR1 is DFQATT and CDR2 SNEGSKA (reference sequence). V lost 6 bases and J lost 6; bases outside the gene matches: 5. The CDR3 has 12 amino acids. The CDR3 DNA sequence: TGCAGTGCGGGGGACAGTGGTCAGCCCCAGCATTTT. It encodes CSAGDSGQPQHF.

The table lists this clonotype with a few counts. The J gene is TRBJ1-2, the V gene TRBV28; unclear D gene. Trimming stripped 8 bases from V and 3 bases from J, with 16 bases between. CDR1 is MDHEN and CDR2 is SYDVKM in the germline V gene. The CDR3 is made up of 14 amino acids. The CDR3 nucleotides read TGTGCCAGCTCAGGAGGAGGGAATTACTATGGCTACACCTTC. It translates to CASSGGGNYYGYTF.

CDR3 sequence: CASSSDPNILGYTF. CDR3 sequence (DNA): TGTGCCAGCAGCTCTGACCCAAACATCTTGGGCTACACCTTC. The rearrangement joins TRBV5-4 to TRBJ1-2; the D is unclear. V was cut by 3 bases and J by 8 bases, with 17 bases left in between. Germline V gene sequence: CDR1 SGHNT, CDR2 YYREEE (reference sequence). The CDR3 contains 14 residues.

About this clonotype itself: With a much larger clone just one base away, this may be a read error. CDR3 region: CASSPAWTLPYNSPLHF. The CDR3 DNA is TGTGCCAGCAGTCCCGCCTGGACTCTACCCTATAATTCACCCCTCCACTTT. V is TRBV28 and J is TRBJ1-6; D remains unclear. This CDR3 is built from 17 residues. The germline V and J ends were trimmed by 5 bases and 2 bases, with 16 bases remaining between them. Germline V gene data show CDR1 as MDHEN and CDR2 as SYDVKM.

Regarding this clonotype: This may be a read error, as it is one base from a much larger clone. Here the CDR3 DNA reads TGTGCCAGCAGTGAAAAGGGTCCTCTCCGAGCTTTCTTT. Translated, it gives CASSEKGPLRAFF. The chain joins TRBV6-1 to TRBJ1-1, with D unclear. V lost 2 bases to trimming and J lost 10 bases, with 14 bases between them. CDR3 length equals 13 residues. Per the germline V gene, CDR1 is MNHNS and CDR2 is SASEGT.

As DNA, the CDR3 is TGTGCCAGCAGGCCTGGACAGGGGGGATACAATGAGCAGTTCTTC. Translation gives CASRPGQGGYNEQFF. The chain recombines TRBV12-3 or TRBV12-4 with TRBJ2-1; TRBD1 matches 10 bases. V shed 6 bases, J shed 4 bases, and the junction held 6 bases outside the gene matches. CDR3 length equals 15 residues.

The sample holds a few counts of this clonotype. This rearrangement joins TRBV6-5 to TRBJ2-6; 7 bases are a match to TRBD1. The V segment lost 6 bases and the J segment 0 bases; nucleotides outside the gene matches: 8. Germline CDR1 MNHEY, CDR2 SVGAGI. This CDR3 has 17 amino acids. DNA of the CDR3: TGTGCCAGCAGGGTCTCTACAGGGGCCTCTGGGGCCAACGTCCTGACTTTC. Translating it yields CASRVSTGASGANVLTF.

The sample holds many counts of this clonotype. The chain couples TRBV7-2 to TRBJ1-6; no clear D. Germline CDR1 SGHTA, CDR2 FQGNSA. The V end lost 2 bases, the J end lost 7 bases, and 3 bases lay between the germline ends. The CDR3 is 12 residues long. This CDR3 is CASSLRNSPLHF. CDR3 nucleotide sequence: TGTGCCAGCAGCTTAAGAAATTCACCCCTCCACTTT.

V gene TRBV6-5 combines with J gene TRBJ1-3; D is unclear. Germline CDR1 is MNHEY and CDR2 is SVGAGI. Trimming left V 0 bases short and J 4 bases short, with 10 bases between. CDR3 length equals 15 residues. CDR3 in amino acids: CASSYSTAGGNTIYF. The CDR3 nucleotides are TGTGCCAGCAGTTACTCGACGGCAGGCGGAAACACCATATATTTT.

The genes are TRBV7-6 and TRBJ2-5, with D maybe TRBD2 (7 bases). V dropped 8 bases and J dropped 2 bases, with 12 bases sitting between them. The CDR3 consists of 13 residues. Germline V gene lookup returns CDR1 SGHVS and CDR2 FNYEAQ. The CDR3 spells CASVGGAQETQYF. The CDR3 bases are TGTGCCAGCGTGGGGGGGGCTCAAGAGACCCAGTACTTC. Variable domain in full (rest from reference TRBV7-6 and TRBJ2-5): GAGVSQSPRYKVTKRGQDVALRCDPISGHVSLYWYRQALGQGPEFLTYFNYEAQQDKSGLPNDRFSAERPEGSISTLTIQRTEQRDSAMYRCASVGGAQETQYFGPGTRLLVL.

The chain is built from TRBV12-3 or TRBV12-4 and TRBJ1-2; no firm D call. This CDR3 is built from 12 residues. The V end lost 5 bases, the J end lost 12 bases, and 16 bases lay between the germline ends. In DNA, the CDR3 is TGTGCCAGCAGTAATTTTGGCTACGGCGACACCTTC. Protein product: CASSNFGYGDTF.